These 14 T cell receptor beta chains were sequenced from one sample in a study of blood T cells in healthy people across ages. Alongside a J-beta primer mix, a sample-barcoded 5' primer served in a second PCR lasting roughly 7 to 12 cycles. TCRdb reprocessed the 5' RACE reads with MiXCR, giving one entry per CDR3 protein. The sample has some 1.6 million distinct CDR3 sequences; around 35% are singletons. The material sequenced was blood. The receptors were gathered from a woman in her twenties or thirties in good health.

At least ten counts were recorded for this clonotype. V and J are TRBV29-1 and TRBJ2-3; D not certain. This CDR3 has 12 amino acids. CDR1 and CDR2 from the germline V gene are SQVTM and ANQGSEA. Between the trimmed V and J ends, which lost 8 bases and 6 bases, there was a span of 15 bases. For the CDR3, the DNA is TGCAGCAAACGGGCCTCGGGCGATACGCAGTATTTT. It codes for CSKRASGDTQYF.

The chain is built from TRBV18 and TRBJ1-1; a weak D match, TRBD1 (5 bases). The CDR3 is 15 amino acids. CDR1 and CDR2 (germline): KGHSH, LQKENI. V lost 6 bases to trimming and J lost 10 bases, with 24 bases between them. CDR3 loop: CASSLQQDSGVGAFF. The CDR3, as DNA: TGTGCCAGCTCCCTCCAACAGGATTCGGGAGTCGGAGCTTTCTTT.

The chain combines TRBV20-1 with TRBJ2-2, with TRBD2 identical over 10 bases. Germline CDR1 DFQATT, CDR2 SNEGSKA (reference sequence). The V segment lost 2 bases and the J segment 5 bases; nucleotides outside the gene matches: 5. CDR3 size: 15 residues. In DNA, the CDR3 is TGCAGTGCTAGACCCTCTAGCGGGAGTACCGGGGAGCTGTTTTTT. It translates to CSARPSSGSTGELFF.

Of note for this clonotype: The missing conserved phenylalanine or tryptophan at the end of this CDR3 makes a read error likely. This chain links TRBV15 with TRBJ2-5, with 13 bases lining up with TRBD2. Unmatched junction bases numbered 10, after V lost 3 bases and J lost 0 bases. Germline values: CDR1 LNHNV, CDR2 YYDKDF (reference sequence). This CDR3 region has 19 residues. DNA for the CDR3: TGTGCCACCAGCAGCCAATTACTAGCGGGGGGGCCCTACCAAGAGACCCAGTACTGC. Translation gives CATSSQLLAGGPYQETQYC.

V gene TRBV12-3 or TRBV12-4 combines with J gene TRBJ2-5, with 12 bases lining up with TRBD1. The CDR3 length is 16 residues. The V segment lost 5 bases and the J segment 5 bases; nucleotides outside the gene matches: 9. This chain's CDR3 is CASSPPGQGALETQYF. In DNA, the CDR3 is TGTGCCAGCAGTCCACCGGGACAGGGGGCTTTGGAGACCCAGTACTTC.

This clonotype was recorded at least ten times. The CDR3 DNA reads as TGTGCCAGCAGCTTAGGCCTAGCGGGAGGGCGCAATGAGCAGTTCTTC. Protein: CASSLGLAGGRNEQFF. V gene TRBV11-1 combines with J gene TRBJ2-1, with 12 positions matching TRBD2. V was clipped by 1 base and J by 6 bases; unmatched bases: 4. CDR1 and CDR2 (germline): SGHAT, FQDESV (reference sequence). This CDR3 region has 16 residues.

This clonotype was recorded a few times. This rearrangement joins TRBV9 to TRBJ2-3, with D perhaps matching TRBD2 (5 bases). The CDR3 spans 16 residues. Trimming cost V 4 bases and J 2 bases, with 17 bases left between them. Germline V gene lookup returns CDR1 SGDLS and CDR2 YYNGEE. The CDR3 DNA is TGTGCCAGCAGCCCGGACTCCAGCAGCACCACAGATACGCAGTATTTT. This encodes CASSPDSSSTTDTQYF. Drawing the rest from reference TRBV9 and TRBJ2-3, the complete variable domain is DSGVTQTPKHLITATGQRVTLRCSPRSGDLSVYWYQQSLDQGLQFLIQYYNGEERAKGNILERFSAQQFPDLHSELNLSSLELGDSALYFCASSPDSSSTTDTQYFGPGTRLTVL.

As for this clonotype: This sequence may be a read error, since a much larger clone differs from it by one base. The chain employs TRBV27 and TRBJ2-7; D uncertain. CDR1 and CDR2 (germline): MNHEY, SMNVEV (reference sequence). The CDR3 is 14 amino acids. Trimming took off 2 bases at V and 3 bases at J, with 11 bases between the two ends. CDR3 loop: CASSLNGQDYEQYF. CDR3 nucleotide sequence: TGTGCCAGCAGTTTAAATGGGCAGGACTACGAGCAGTACTTC.

This clonotype was counted only a few times. The chain has TRBV7-9 and TRBJ2-3; D possibly uses TRBD1 or TRBD2 (6 bases each). CDR3 length: 20 residues. The V gene lost 1 base and the J gene lost 0 bases, with 23 bases spanning the gap. Germline assignment: CDR1 SEHNR and CDR2 FQNEAQ (reference sequence). DNA of the CDR3: TGTGCCAGCAGCTTAGTAGGGGGAGGAGGCCCGCAAACTAGCACAGATACGCAGTATTTT. Protein: CASSLVGGGGPQTSTDTQYF.

This sequence joins TRBV6-2 or TRBV6-3 and TRBJ2-7; 8 bases fit TRBD2. CDR1 is MNHEY and CDR2 is SVGEGT in the germline V gene. This CDR3 comprises 17 residues. V gave up 2 bases and J gave up 3 bases; unmatched junction bases: 12. DNA for the CDR3: TGTGCCAGCAGTTACGGGGCCAGCGGGAGTTCCCGCTACGAGCAGTACTTC. Translation gives CASSYGASGSSRYEQYF.

V is TRBV30 and J is TRBJ2-7; D is ambiguous. From germline, CDR1 is GTSNPN and CDR2 SVGIG (reference sequence). This CDR3 has 13 residues. Trimming cost V 2 bases and J 7 bases, with 15 bases left between them. CDR3 in DNA: TGTGCCTGGAGTAGCGACCTGATGAGGGAGCAGTACTTC. This sequence encodes CAWSSDLMREQYF.

The rearrangement joins TRBV7-9 to TRBJ2-1, with TRBD2 identical over 8 bases. CDR3 length: 14 amino acids. The germline V gene encodes CDR1 SEHNR and CDR2 FQNEAQ (reference sequence). Germline trimming cut 5 bases from V and 9 bases from J; bases unmatched to any gene: 9. The CDR3 loop reads CASSATGGPVEQFF. The CDR3 nucleotides read TGTGCCAGCAGCGCGACGGGGGGGCCGGTTGAGCAGTTCTTC.

This clonotype showed up just a few times. The chain combines TRBV11-2 with TRBJ1-2; 7 positions agree with TRBD1. Per germline, CDR1 SGHAT and CDR2 FQNNGV. V dropped 8 bases and J dropped 2; count of bases not matched to a gene: 11. The CDR3 loop spans 15 amino acids. The CDR3 coding sequence is TGTGCCAGCCAGTTCTCCAGGGGGGGAAACTATGGCTACACCTTC. As protein: CASQFSRGGNYGYTF.

With respect to this clonotype: The junction shows a germline mismatch at one end, possibly a read error. This chain links TRBV6-5 with TRBJ2-1; 11 nucleotides line up with TRBD1. Looked up from germline, CDR1 is MNHEY and CDR2 is SVGAGI. The length of the CDR3 is 16 residues. The CDR3 here is CTSSHLPGQGGNEQFF. CDR3 nucleotides: TGTACCAGCAGTCATCTCCCGGGACAGGGGGGAAATGAGCAGTTCTTC.